The 17 T cell receptor beta chains presented below share a single source sample, sequenced in a study of T-cell memory formation after mild COVID-19. TCRdb processed the 5' RACE reads anew with MiXCR; each CDR3 protein has one entry. The sample yields about 90,000 distinct CDR3 sequences, approximately 13% seen once. Sequences were obtained from PBMCs or a T cell subset sorted from them (not recorded which). The origin of the receptors is an adult woman who had mild COVID-19 (a few samples of this study predate the infection). Cell type and time point are not known.

The V call is TRBV4-2, the J call TRBJ1-1, with 8 bases lining up with TRBD1. Germline V gene sequence: CDR1 LGHNA, CDR2 YNFKEQ. V shed 1 base, J shed 1 base, and the junction held 2 bases outside the gene matches. The CDR3 loop spans 15 amino acids. DNA of the CDR3: TGTGCCAGCAGCCAAGGCGGACAGGGGAACACTGAAGCTTTCTTT. It yields the protein CASSQGGQGNTEAFF.

This clonotype has more than one count but fewer than ten. V gene TRBV20-1 combines with J gene TRBJ1-1; unclear D gene. Trimming left V 4 bases short and J 0 bases short, with 9 bases between. The CDR3 consists of 13 residues. CDR1 and CDR2 (germline): DFQATT, SNEGSKA (reference sequence). In DNA form, the CDR3 reads TGCAGTGCTACCGATAGGGTGAACACTGAAGCTTTCTTT. Translated: CSATDRVNTEAFF.

This clonotype was found many times. The genes are TRBV6-4 and TRBJ2-2; perhaps TRBD1 as D (5 bases). The CDR3 covers 14 residues. The germline gives CDR1 MRHNA, CDR2 SNTAGT. Trimming stripped 2 bases from V and 1 base from J, with 5 bases between. CDR3 sequence (DNA): TGTGCCAGCAGTGACGACAGGAACACCGGGGAGCTGTTTTTT. Translating it yields CASSDDRNTGELFF.

The chain links TRBV7-8 to TRBJ2-2, with 10 nucleotides matching TRBD1. This CDR3 has 16 residues. Trimming took 3 bases from V and 0 from J; bases not matched to a gene: 1. Germline values: CDR1 SGHVS, CDR2 FQNEAQ. CDR3 loop: CASSFDRGPNTGELFF. Here the CDR3 DNA reads TGTGCCAGCAGCTTCGACAGGGGGCCGAACACCGGGGAGCTGTTTTTT. The full variable domain, its missing parts supplied by reference TRBV7-8 and TRBJ2-2, is GAGVSQSPRYKVAKRGQDVALRCDPISGHVSLFWYQQALGQGPEFLTYFQNEAQLDKSGLPSDRFFAERPEGSVSTLKIQRTQQEDSAVYLCASSFDRGPNTGELFFGEGSRLTVL.

V gene TRBV7-9 combines with J gene TRBJ2-7, with TRBD1 as a possible D gene (6 bases). Germline V CDR1 and CDR2: SEHNR, FQNEAQ (reference sequence). Trimming took off 5 bases at V and 4 bases at J, with 21 bases between the two ends. CDR3 size: 16 residues. Here the CDR3 reads CASSPGQPPNPYEQYF. The CDR3 DNA reads as TGTGCCAGCAGCCCCGGACAGCCCCCGAACCCATACGAGCAGTACTTC.

This clonotype was detected a few times. V gene TRBV12-3 or TRBV12-4 combines with J gene TRBJ2-7; TRBD2 matches at 12 bases. V gave up 6 bases and J gave up 5 bases; unmatched junction bases: 5. This CDR3 comprises 14 residues. The CDR3 protein is CASSPSGGAHEQYF. The CDR3 bases are TGTGCCAGCAGCCCTAGCGGGGGGGCCCACGAGCAGTACTTC.

V usage is TRBV13 and J usage is TRBJ2-5; TRBD1 aligns across 9 bases. Germline CDR1 and CDR2: PRHDT and FYEKMQ (reference sequence). There are 17 residues in the CDR3. V shed 2 bases, J shed 2 bases, and the junction held 9 bases outside the gene matches. The CDR3 nucleotides read TGTGCCAGCAGCTTACGCCCGACAGGGGGAATGCAAGAGACCCAGTACTTC. It yields the protein CASSLRPTGGMQETQYF. Using reference TRBV13 and TRBJ2-5 for the parts outside the CDR3, the full variable domain is AAGVIQSPRHLIKEKRETATLKCYPIPRHDTVYWYQQGPGQDPQFLISFYEKMQSDKGSIPDRFSAQQFSDYHSELNMSSLELGDSALYFCASSLRPTGGMQETQYFGPGTRLLVL.

J is TRBJ2-2 and V is TRBV4-3; TRBD2 matches 8 bases. Trimming removed 3 bases from V and 4 bases from J; junction bases left unmatched: 16. The CDR3 spans 19 residues. Per germline, CDR1 LGHNA and CDR2 YSLEER. CDR3 bases: TGCGCCAGCAGCCAGAAAAGGTCTTTATCACTAGCGGTCACCGGGGAGCTGTTTTTT. Amino acid sequence: CASSQKRSLSLAVTGELFF.

This clonotype was counted only a few times. The chain combines TRBV11-2 with TRBJ2-7, with D unresolved. Looked up from germline, CDR1 is SGHAT and CDR2 is FQNNGV. The CDR3 consists of 17 residues. Deletions cut 3 bases from V and 1 base from J, with 19 bases between. The CDR3 region is CASSLNSLIPRSYEQYF. The CDR3 bases are TGTGCCAGCAGCTTGAACTCCTTGATCCCCCGTTCCTACGAGCAGTACTTC.

The rearrangement uses TRBV20-1 and TRBJ1-1; D is unclear. The CDR3 has 14 residues. Trimming cost V 0 bases and J 1 base, with 9 bases left between them. Germline CDR1 reads DFQATT; CDR2 reads SNEGSKA (reference sequence). The CDR3, as DNA: TGCAGTGCTAGAGATCGATTAAGGAACACTGAAGCTTTCTTT. Amino acids: CSARDRLRNTEAFF.

The chain links TRBV5-1 to TRBJ2-7; D possibly corresponds to TRBD1 (5 bases). Germline-derived CDR1 and CDR2 are SGHRS and YFSETQ. The CDR3 is 15 amino acids. V lost 4 bases, J lost 2 bases, and 16 bases lay in between. The CDR3 spells CASSPEPTETYEQYF. In nucleotides, the CDR3 is TGCGCCAGCAGCCCCGAACCGACAGAGACCTACGAGCAGTACTTC.

In its sample, this clonotype was seen a few times. The CDR3, as DNA: TGCGCCAGCAGCTTGGATCTCGGAAACACCATATATTTT. Its translation: CASSLDLGNTIYF. J is TRBJ1-3 and V is TRBV5-1; D is uncertain. Germline CDR1 reads SGHRS; CDR2 reads YFSETQ. Trimming took off 0 bases at V and 4 bases at J, with 5 bases between the two ends. The CDR3 is made up of 13 amino acids.

In its sample, this clonotype was seen many times. The J gene is TRBJ2-1, the V gene TRBV7-6, with D perhaps being TRBD1 or TRBD2 (6 bases each). Deletions cut 3 bases from V and 8 bases from J, with 20 bases between. Germline V lookup: CDR1 SGHVS, CDR2 FNYEAQ. The CDR3 is 16 amino acids. As DNA, the CDR3 is TGTGCCAGCAGCTTGGCGGGACACTATGGGGGCGATGAGCAGTTCTTC. Protein sequence: CASSLAGHYGGDEQFF.

This clonotype was seen only a few times. The chain uses TRBV9 and TRBJ1-6; tentative D call: TRBD1 (5 bases). Between the trimmed V and J ends, which lost 3 bases and 10 bases, there was a span of 17 bases. Germline CDR1 reads SGDLS; CDR2 reads YYNGEE. The CDR3 contains 15 residues. The CDR3 DNA follows: TGTGCCAGCAGCGCCACCGATGGGGCGAGGTCACCCCTCCACTTT. Protein: CASSATDGARSPLHF. The whole variable domain, filled in from reference TRBV9 and TRBJ1-6, reads DSGVTQTPKHLITATGQRVTLRCSPRSGDLSVYWYQQSLDQGLQFLIQYYNGEERAKGNILERFSAQQFPDLHSELNLSSLELGDSALYFCASSATDGARSPLHFGNGTRLTVT.

This chain joins TRBV7-9 and TRBJ2-7; the D gene could be TRBD1 or TRBD2 (5 bases each). V lost 1 base, J lost 0 bases, and 16 bases lay in between. Germline CDR1 reads SEHNR; CDR2 reads FQNEAQ (reference sequence). CDR3 length: 17 residues. DNA of the CDR3: TGTGCCAGCAGCTTAGGATGGGGCGGGCCTAGCTCCTACGAGCAGTACTTC. The encoded protein is CASSLGWGGPSSYEQYF.

The V call is TRBV4-3, the J call TRBJ2-2; a possible D gene is TRBD2 (5 bases). Per germline, CDR1 LGHNA and CDR2 YSLEER. V was clipped by 0 bases and J by 7 bases, with 9 bases between them. The CDR3 runs to 14 residues. CDR3 amino acids: CASSQEVEGGELFF. The CDR3 region has the DNA TGCGCCAGCAGCCAAGAGGTCGAGGGCGGGGAGCTGTTTTTT.

This clonotype was seen only a few times. This chain joins TRBV5-1 and TRBJ1-4; D gene ambiguous. Deletions cut 4 bases from V and 0 bases from J, with 16 bases between. The CDR3 spans 17 residues. CDR1 is SGHRS, CDR2 YFSETQ, per germline. CDR3 coding DNA: TGCGCCAGCAGCCCCAATTGGGAGGCAGCAACTAATGAAAAACTGTTTTTT. This codes for CASSPNWEAATNEKLFF.